A selection of T cell receptor beta chains follows, all from one sample in a study of blood T cell repertoires in COVID-19. TCRdb keeps only in-frame clones here, not all; method: immunoSEQ multiplex PCR. The data hold 300,000 to 350,000 clones, with 85% to 90% observed a single time. Sequencing was performed on peripheral blood. These receptor sequences come from a woman aged 70-85 years with COVID-19, enrolled during active disease. The CDR3 runs from the conserved cysteine through the conserved F or W. The order of the fields is D gene, V gene, J gene, clone size, CDR3 DNA, CDR3 protein. D genes are given only for firm matches. Clone size is shown for a subset of rows, as once, few, many or a class of expanded clone.

TRBD2	TRBV5-4	TRBJ2-5	.	TGTGCCAGCAGCCGGGGGACTAGCGGGGAGCAAGAGACCCAGTACTTC	CASSRGTSGEQETQYF
TRBD1	TRBV24-1	TRBJ2-1	.	TGTGCCACCAGTGATCACCCGGGACAGGGGCTGTTCTTC	CATSDHPGQGLFF
.	TRBV7-8	TRBJ2-2	.	TGTGCCAGCAGCCCCCTAAGAGCGGGTTTTAACACCGGGGAGCTGTTTTTT	CASSPLRAGFNTGELFF
TRBD1	TRBV30	TRBJ1-4	.	TGTGCCTGGTCGACAGGGACCTATGAAAAACTGTTTTTT	CAWSTGTYEKLFF
.	TRBV12-5	TRBJ2-7	.	TGTGCTAGTGGTCCCCCAGTTTGGAGGGAGCAGTACTTC	CASGPPVWREQYF
.	TRBV25-1	TRBJ2-5	few	TGTGCCAGCAGTATACAGGGTCAAGAGACCCAGTACTTC	CASSIQGQETQYF
.	TRBV9	TRBJ1-1	.	TGTGCCAGTCGTTCCGGTGAGGGAGAAGCTTTCTTT	CASRSGEGEAFF
TRBD1	TRBV5-6	TRBJ1-2	.	TGTGCCAGCAGGCGGGACAGTGGCTACACCTTC	CASRRDSGYTF
.	TRBV28	TRBJ1-2	.	TGTGCCAGCAGTTTACAGGGGAGCTATGGCTACACCTTC	CASSLQGSYGYTF
.	TRBV21-1	TRBJ2-3	.	TGTGCCAGCAGCAAACCCGGGACAGGCCTGCCAGATACGCAGTATTTT	CASSKPGTGLPDTQYF
.	TRBV6-5	TRBJ1-1	.	TGTGCCAGCAGTTATAAGGGGCTTGAAGCTTTCTTT	CASSYKGLEAFF
.	TRBV7-9	TRBJ1-2	.	TGTGCCAGCAGTGATGAAAGGGGTAGGATGAACTATGGCTACACCTTC	CASSDERGRMNYGYTF
TRBD1	TRBV7-2	TRBJ2-7	.	TGTGCCAGCAGCTTACTACAGGGGACCGAGCAGTACTTC	CASSLLQGTEQYF
.	TRBV6-2/TRBV6-3	TRBJ2-2	once	TGTGCCAGCAGTTACTCGAACAGTGGAACCGGGGAGCTGTTTTTT	CASSYSNSGTGELFF
.	TRBV7-2	TRBJ2-3	.	TGTGCCAGCAGCTTGAAGTTTCTGGCAGAATTTTACACAGATACGCAGTATTTT	CASSLKFLAEFYTDTQYF
TRBD1	TRBV7-9	TRBJ1-1	once	TGTGCCAGCAGCGCTGGACAGGGTAAATCAGACACTGAAGCTTTCTTT	CASSAGQGKSDTEAFF
.	TRBV28	TRBJ1-1	.	TGTGCCAGCAGTCCTGACAGGATGAACACTGAAGCTTTCTTT	CASSPDRMNTEAFF
.	TRBV15	TRBJ2-7	.	TGTGCCACCAGCAGGGAGGGGATTGGATACGAGCAGTACTTC	CATSREGIGYEQYF
.	TRBV19	TRBJ1-5	.	TGTGCCAGTAGTATATCGGCCGGGGGGCCCCAGCATTTT	CASSISAGGPQHF
TRBD1	TRBV6-6	TRBJ1-6	.	TGTGCCAGCAGCCTGAATCGGGACAGGGGAAGGTCGTCCTATAATTCACCCCTCCACTTT	CASSLNRDRGRSSYNSPLHF
TRBD1	TRBV7-2	TRBJ2-1	few	TGTGCCAGCAGCCCACCAGGGGGAAATGAGCAGTTCTTC	CASSPPGGNEQFF
.	TRBV7-3	TRBJ1-6	once	TGTGCCAGCAGCTTATACAGTGAATCACCCCTCCACTTT	CASSLYSESPLHF
.	TRBV7-3	TRBJ1-1	.	TGTGCCAGCAGCCCGGAAGGCAGGGGTAACACTGAAGCTTTCTTT	CASSPEGRGNTEAFF
TRBD2	TRBV27	TRBJ2-3	few	TGTGCCAGCAAAATAGAGGCGGGGGGCCCAGATACGCAGTATTTT	CASKIEAGGPDTQYF
TRBD1	TRBV30	TRBJ1-6	.	TGTGCCTGGAGTGCACGGGACAGGATTTCACCCCTCCACTTT	CAWSARDRISPLHF
TRBD1	TRBV7-3	TRBJ1-2	.	TGTGCCAGCAGCTCACCCGGACAGGGACGGTGGCAGGCCTTC	CASSSPGQGRWQAF
TRBD1	TRBV27	TRBJ2-5	.	TGTGCCAGCAGTTTGGATGGGACAGGGAGAGAGACCCAGTACTTC	CASSLDGTGRETQYF
TRBD1	TRBV29-1	TRBJ1-2	.	TGCAGCGTTGAAGATCGGCAGGGGGCGATCTATGGCTACACCTTC	CSVEDRQGAIYGYTF
.	TRBV28	TRBJ1-2	.	TGTGCCAGCAGTCCAAAAACAGGCTATGGCTACACCTTC	CASSPKTGYGYTF
.	TRBV12-5	TRBJ2-3	.	TGTGCTAGTGGTCCCAAGGGGACTAGCACAGATACGCAGTATTTT	CASGPKGTSTDTQYF
TRBD2	TRBV28	TRBJ2-3	.	TGTGCCAGCCTTATGAGCAGCGGGGGTGGGGCAGATACGCAGTATTTT	CASLMSSGGGADTQYF
TRBD1	TRBV5-4	TRBJ1-2	once	TGTGCCAGCAGCGACGTTGCCGGGACAGGGGTCGGCGGCTACACCTTC	CASSDVAGTGVGGYTF
TRBD2	TRBV5-1	TRBJ2-1	.	TGCGCCAGCAGCTCCCTACCTAGCGGGGGGGTGAATGAGCAGTTCTTC	CASSSLPSGGVNEQFF
TRBD1	TRBV2	TRBJ1-3	.	TGTGCCAGTAATGACAGGGCGGTCGGCACCATATATTTT	CASNDRAVGTIYF
.	TRBV2	TRBJ1-1	few	TGTGCCAGCAGGTCAGGGACAAACACTGAAGCTTTCTTT	CASRSGTNTEAFF
.	TRBV6-5	TRBJ2-2	.	TGTGCCAGCACCTTGATGATGGCTTTCACCGGGGAGCTGTTTTTT	CASTLMMAFTGELFF
.	TRBV9	TRBJ2-3	once	TGTGCCAGCAGCGTAGGCGGGGCCCCCTCAGATACGCAGTATTTT	CASSVGGAPSDTQYF